Included here is one T cell receptor (beta chain) sequence, with context. The clone's antigen remains unknown. Base-call qualities are not available, and no considerably larger clone is one nucleotide away. CDR3 length: 15 amino acids, cysteine to phenylalanine. The only DNA kept is the CDR3, 45 bases in frame from the first base. For CDR1 and CDR2, the germline V gene lists SGDLS and YYNGEE. A distance of 12 bases separates the germline ends of V and J, which lose 2 bases and 2 bases respectively. The data are from a study of blood T cell repertoires in COVID-19 (dated by TCRdb to 2018 to 2020). At the level of the whole study: Samples covering the acute and convalescent phases of COVID-19 were provided by collaborators in the United States, Italy and Spain. Sample metadata almost always included a de-identified subject ID, COVID-19 status, age in years and sex. The repertoires were released in a freely available public database intended as a resource for research on the immune response to SARS-CoV-2. Where available, HLA class I and class II types were taken from metadata supplied by the sample provider and were not determined by assay-based typing. Subjects who had been exposed to COVID-19, were actively infected with it, or had recovered from it provided the deeply sampled blood TCRbeta repertoires that made up the dataset. The samples were drawn from two sources: the first 160 participants of the ongoing ImmuneRACE study, and 1,000 to 1,500 subjects contributed by 6 global collaborators. The material from the prospective study consisted of cDNA or gDNA derived from T cells, B-cell-depleted T cells, or PBMCs. Study-level results and caveats: The quantity of clinical and demographic metadata differed by source and by participant and was supplied without curation.

The immunoSEQ Assay, a bias-controlled multiplex PCR, was used to amplify TCRbeta CDR3 regions from genomic DNA. The authors processed their data as follows. The number of nucleated cells in each sample was estimated from the amplification of reference gene primers within the assay. Sequence reads were collapsed and filtered to measure the absolute abundance of every unique TCRbeta CDR3 rearrangement. For each sample, productive Simpson clonality was calculated as the square root of Simpson's diversity index over productive rearrangements. Here the immuneACCESS table is served through TCRdb, limited to in-frame sequences with V and J called. Missing clones are a known gap in these copies; in checked studies unresolved V genes cover under half, and the rest lacks a known reason. V, J and clone size were drawn from that table, and D and trimming were deduced from the DNA. The sample table records approximately 300,000 clones; 70% to 90% of these occur just once. The ten biggest clones cover 3.7% of the sample.

Whole blood was collected in K2EDTA tubes by collaborating institutions according to the institutions' own protocols. For TCRbeta analysis, collaborator samples were shipped as frozen whole blood, as isolated PBMCs, or as DNA extracted from either sample type. In this chain, TRBV9 is recombined with TRBJ2-3, with TRBD1 as a weak D call on 6 bases. The clonotype originates from a woman aged 35 to 49 with acute or convalescent COVID-19. Material: peripheral blood. The CDR3: CASSVRAGDTDTQYF. The nucleotides are TGTGCCAGCAGCGTTAGGGCAGGGGACACAGATACGCAGTATTTT.